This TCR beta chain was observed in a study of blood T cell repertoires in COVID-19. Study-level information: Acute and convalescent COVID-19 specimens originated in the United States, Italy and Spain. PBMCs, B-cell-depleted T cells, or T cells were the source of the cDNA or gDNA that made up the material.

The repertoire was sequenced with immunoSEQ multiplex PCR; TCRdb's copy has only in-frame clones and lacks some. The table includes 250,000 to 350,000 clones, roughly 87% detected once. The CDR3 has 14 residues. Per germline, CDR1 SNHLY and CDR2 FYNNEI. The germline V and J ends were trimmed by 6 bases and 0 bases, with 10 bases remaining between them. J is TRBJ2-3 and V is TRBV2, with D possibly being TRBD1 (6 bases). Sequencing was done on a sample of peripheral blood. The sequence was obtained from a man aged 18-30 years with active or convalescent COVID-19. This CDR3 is CASRLQGSTDTQYF. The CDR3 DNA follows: TGTGCCAGCAGGTTACAGGGTAGCACAGATACGCAGTATTTT.